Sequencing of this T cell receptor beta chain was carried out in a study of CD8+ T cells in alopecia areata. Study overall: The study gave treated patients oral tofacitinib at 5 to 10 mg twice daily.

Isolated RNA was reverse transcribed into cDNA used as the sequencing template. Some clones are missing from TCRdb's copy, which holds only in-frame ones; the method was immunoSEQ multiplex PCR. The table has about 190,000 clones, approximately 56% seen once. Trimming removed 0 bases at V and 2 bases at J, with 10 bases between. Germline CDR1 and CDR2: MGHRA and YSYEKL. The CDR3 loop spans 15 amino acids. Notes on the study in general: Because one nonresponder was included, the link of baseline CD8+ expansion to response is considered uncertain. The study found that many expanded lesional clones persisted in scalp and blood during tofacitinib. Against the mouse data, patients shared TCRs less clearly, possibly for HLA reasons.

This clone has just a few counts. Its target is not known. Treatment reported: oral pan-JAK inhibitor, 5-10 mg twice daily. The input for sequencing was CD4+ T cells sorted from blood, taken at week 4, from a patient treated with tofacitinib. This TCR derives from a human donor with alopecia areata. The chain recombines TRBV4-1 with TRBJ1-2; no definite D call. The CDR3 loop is CASSQEGAQNYGYTF. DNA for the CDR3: TGCGCCAGCAGCCAAGAAGGCGCTCAGAACTATGGCTACACCTTC.